The 23 T cell receptor beta chains listed next were all sequenced from one sample in a study of patients and donors after allogeneic stem cell transplantation. TCRdb ran MiXCR on the RT-PCR reads and lists one entry per CDR3 protein. The table has some 10,000 distinct CDR3 sequences, around 20% seen once. The sequenced material came from blood, either unsorted or a sorted T cell fraction (not recorded which). All receptors come from a human donor who was either an allogeneic HSCT recipient or a stem cell or donor lymphocyte infusion donor (not recorded which). It is not recorded whose cells these are; they may come from a transplant donor.

V gene TRBV11-2 combines with J gene TRBJ1-6; TRBD1 is a possible D gene (6 bases). The V and J ends lost 5 bases and 6 bases respectively, with 29 bases between them. Germline V gives CDR1 SGHAT, CDR2 FQNNGV. The CDR3 is made up of 20 amino acids. Here the CDR3 DNA reads TGTGCCAGCAGCAACCCATACAACAACGCAGGGGTAGTAGGTAATTCACCCCTCCACTTT. This codes for CASSNPYNNAGVVGNSPLHF.

This clonotype has more than one count but fewer than ten. The V gene is TRBV12-1, the J gene TRBJ1-4. TRBV12-1 counts as a pseudogene. This CDR3 has 14 residues. The CDR3 DNA reads TGTGCCAGCAGCCCGTGTAGAGGGCCGGAAAAACTGTTTTTT. This gives the protein CASSPCRGPEKLFF.

The chain employs TRBV6-6 and TRBJ1-1, with 9 positions matching TRBD1. Germline CDR1 MNHNY, CDR2 SVGAGI (reference sequence). J was trimmed by 6 bases and V by 4 bases; bases with no gene match: 6. This CDR3 has 14 residues. The CDR3 is CASSSPGQGSEAFF. The CDR3 DNA follows: TGTGCCAGCAGTTCCCCGGGACAGGGATCTGAAGCTTTCTTT.

This clonotype was observed a handful of times. The CDR3 sequence: CASSSGGTLLEAFF. The CDR3 nucleotides read TGTGCCAGCAGTTCCGGTGGGACCCTTCTTGAAGCTTTCTTT. This chain connects TRBV6-1 to TRBJ1-1; tentatively, D is TRBD1 (5 bases). Trimming removed 5 bases from V and 7 bases from J, with 17 bases in between. The CDR3 covers 14 residues. Germline lookup yields CDR1 MNHNS and CDR2 SASEGT.

This clonotype was detected ten times or more. CDR3 residues: CSVRQGSNQPQHF. Written as DNA, the CDR3 is TGCAGCGTCAGACAGGGATCCAATCAGCCCCAGCATTTT. The chain employs TRBV29-1 and TRBJ1-5; 7 nucleotides align to TRBD1. CDR1 SQVTM and CDR2 ANQGSEA come from the germline V gene. The CDR3 has 13 residues. V dropped 6 bases and J dropped 3; count of bases not matched to a gene: 5.

CDR3 region: CASSQGRQETQYF. In nucleotides, the CDR3 is TGCGCCAGCAGCCAAGGACGGCAAGAGACCCAGTACTTC. This chain links TRBV4-3 with TRBJ2-5; D unresolved. Per the germline V gene, CDR1 is LGHNA and CDR2 is YSLEER. V was clipped by 1 base and J by 2 bases, with 5 bases between them. The CDR3 runs to 13 residues.

This clonotype was counted once. The rearrangement joins TRBV2 to TRBJ2-5; no firm D call. Trimming left V 4 bases short and J 3 bases short, with 18 bases between. The CDR3 length is 16 residues. CDR1 and CDR2 (germline): SNHLY, FYNNEI. The CDR3 coding sequence is TGTGCCAGCAGTGCGGAGCCCGGGCCAAGAAAAGAGACCCAGTACTTC. Translated, it gives CASSAEPGPRKETQYF.

V and J are TRBV4-3 and TRBJ2-1; D is possibly TRBD2 (5 bases). V was trimmed by 1 base and J by 1 base, leaving 17 bases between them. The CDR3 sequence is 18 residues long. Germline V gene data show CDR1 as LGHNA and CDR2 as YSLEER. The CDR3 bases are TGCGCCAGCAGCCAAGTGGTTGCCCTCCCGGGGTCCTACAATGAGCAGTTCTTC. It is translated as CASSQVVALPGSYNEQFF.

The chain has TRBV29-1 and TRBJ1-2; weak D call: TRBD1 (6 bases). CDR3 length equals 12 residues. V was clipped by 3 bases and J by 5 bases, with 10 bases between them. Germline lookup yields CDR1 SQVTM and CDR2 ANQGSEA. The CDR3 region is CSVDWGAYGYTF. CDR3 nucleotide sequence: TGCAGCGTTGACTGGGGGGCTTATGGCTACACCTTC. Full variable domain (missing parts from reference TRBV29-1 and TRBJ1-2): SAVISQKPSRDICQRGTSLTIQCQVDSQVTMMFWYRQQPGQSLTLIATANQGSEATYESGFVIDKFPISRPNLTFSTLTVSNMSPEDSSIYLCSVDWGAYGYTFGSGTRLTVV.

The rearrangement links TRBV3-1 to TRBJ2-3; possible D gene TRBD2, 5 bases. Germline-derived CDR1 and CDR2 are LGHDT and YNNKEL (reference sequence). This CDR3 has 16 amino acids. Trimming removed 0 bases from V and 2 bases from J, with 12 bases in between. The CDR3 DNA is TGTGCCAGCAGCCAAGATGATGGGCGGGTCACAGATACGCAGTATTTT. This sequence encodes CASSQDDGRVTDTQYF.

This clonotype was seen a few times. The gene calls are TRBV2 and TRBJ2-1, with D possibly TRBD2 on 6 matching bases. Trimming shortened V by 3 bases and J by 10 bases, and 19 bases separated the two germline ends. The germline CDR1 and CDR2 sequences are SNHLY and FYNNEI. The CDR3 loop spans 15 amino acids. The CDR3 nucleotides are TGTGCCAGCAGTGACCGGGACTTTGATACCTACGAGCAGTTCTTC. Its protein is CASSDRDFDTYEQFF.

The V gene is TRBV27, the J gene TRBJ2-4; TRBD1 matches at 8 bases. CDR1 and CDR2 from the germline V gene are MNHEY and SMNVEV (reference sequence). With 10 bases clipped from V and 8 bases from J, the junction kept 10 bases outside the gene matches. The CDR3 runs 13 residues. CDR3 bases: TGTGCCACCACGCAACAGGGGGGAGACATTCAGTACTTC. Its translation: CATTQQGGDIQYF.

V is TRBV5-6 and J is TRBJ2-5; the match to TRBD1 covers 7 bases. Losses at the gene ends were 5 bases for V and 1 base for J; bases not matched to a gene: 5. The CDR3 is 14 amino acids. CDR1 is SGHDT and CDR2 is YYEEEE in the germline V gene. The CDR3 bases are TGTGCCAGCAGTTCCACAGGGGTCCAAGAGACCCAGTACTTC. It specifies CASSSTGVQETQYF. Using reference TRBV5-6 and TRBJ2-5 for the parts outside the CDR3, the full variable domain is DAGVTQSPTHLIKTRGQQVTLRCSPKSGHDTVSWYQQALGQGPQFIFQYYEEEERQRGNFPDRFSGHQFPNYSSELNVNALLLGDSALYLCASSSTGVQETQYFGPGTRLLVL.

This clonotype was detected a few times. The rearrangement links TRBV12-3 or TRBV12-4 to TRBJ1-5, with 7 positions matching TRBD1. The V gene end was trimmed by 6 bases and the J gene end by 6 bases; junction bases not matched to a gene: 8. There are 14 residues in the CDR3. The CDR3 DNA reads TGTGCCAGCAGAAAAACAGGGGTAGGTCAGCCCCAGCATTTT. Protein: CASRKTGVGQPQHF.

The chain recombines TRBV5-4 with TRBJ2-3, with D perhaps matching TRBD2 (7 bases). CDR1 and CDR2 (germline): SGHNT, YYREEE (reference sequence). This CDR3 spans 15 amino acids. Trimming removed 0 bases at V and 1 base at J, with 9 bases between. The CDR3 coding sequence is TGTGCCAGCAGCTTGGGGGGGGGCCGCACAGATACGCAGTATTTT. It is translated as CASSLGGGRTDTQYF.

This clonotype was observed a few times. The chain uses TRBV11-2 and TRBJ2-7; no reliable D call. CDR1 is SGHAT, CDR2 FQNNGV, per germline. CDR3 size: 15 residues. V lost 6 bases and J lost 4, with 19 bases in between. CDR3 bases: TGTGCCAGCAGTTTTTCCGGGCCAACGACGTACGAGCAGTACTTC. It encodes CASSFSGPTTYEQYF.

The chain is built from TRBV5-1 and TRBJ1-2; 8 nucleotides match TRBD1. The CDR3 runs 18 residues. The trim removed 3 bases at V and 3 bases at J, leaving 16 bases unmatched. Germline values: CDR1 SGHRS, CDR2 YFSETQ. CDR3 nucleotide sequence: TGCGCCAGCAGCTCGACCCTTGGACAGGGAGAGGGTTACTATGGCTACACCTTC. Protein: CASSSTLGQGEGYYGYTF. The variable domain in full, with the rest retrieved from reference TRBV5-1 and TRBJ1-2, is KAGVTQTPRYLIKTRGQQVTLSCSPISGHRSVSWYQQTPGQGLQFLFEYFSETQRNKGNFPGRFSGRQFSNSRSEMNVSTLELGDSALYLCASSSTLGQGEGYYGYTFGSGTRLTVV.

This clonotype was seen many times. For the CDR3, the DNA is TGTGCCAGCAGCTCCGCCGGGGAGGGGCGAAGTACTGAAGCTTTCTTT. As protein: CASSSAGEGRSTEAFF. The rearrangement links TRBV7-6 to TRBJ1-1; possible D gene TRBD1, 5 bases. From germline, CDR1 is SGHVS and CDR2 FNYEAQ. This CDR3 has 16 residues. The germline V and J ends were trimmed by 4 bases and 5 bases, with 20 bases remaining between them.

This clonotype has a count of ten or more. The rearrangement joins TRBV10-3 to TRBJ1-1; tentative D call: TRBD1 (5 bases). The CDR3 loop spans 14 amino acids. V was trimmed by 5 bases and J by 4 bases, leaving 14 bases between them. CDR1 and CDR2 (germline): ENHRY, SYGVKD. Written as DNA, the CDR3 is TGTGCCATCAGTATCGGGGGAGGGACCACTGAAGCTTTCTTT. It yields the protein CAISIGGGTTEAFF.

The chain combines TRBV12-3 or TRBV12-4 with TRBJ1-2; D may be TRBD1 (5 bases). V was pared by 6 bases and J by 7 bases, with 15 bases between. This CDR3 is built from 13 residues. The CDR3 loop reads CASSLKGSGGYTF. The CDR3 DNA reads TGTGCCAGCAGCTTAAAGGGGTCGGGTGGCTACACCTTC.

The chain combines TRBV3-1 with TRBJ2-7; D is uncertain. The CDR3 is 15 amino acids. The germline V and J ends were trimmed by 4 bases and 0 bases, with 13 bases remaining between them. CDR1 and CDR2 from the germline V gene are LGHDT and YNNKEL (reference sequence). CDR3 bases: TGTGCCAGCAGCCTTATGAGTCTTAGCTCCTACGAGCAGTACTTC. Encoded protein: CASSLMSLSSYEQYF.

This sequence joins TRBV9 and TRBJ1-1; the match to TRBD1 covers 7 bases. Trimming at V came to 3 bases and at J to 0 bases, leaving 5 bases not matched to a gene. The CDR3 sequence is 15 residues long. From germline, CDR1 is SGDLS and CDR2 YYNGEE. In DNA, the CDR3 is TGTGCCAGCAGCGCAGGGGGGGAAATGAACACTGAAGCTTTCTTT. This encodes CASSAGGEMNTEAFF.

The chain combines TRBV6-2 or TRBV6-3 with TRBJ1-2, with unresolved D. Germline CDR1 MNHEY, CDR2 SVGEGT. V gave up 2 bases and J gave up 8 bases, with 9 bases separating them. This CDR3 comprises 12 residues. CDR3 DNA sequence: TGTGCCAGCAGTTACGGCGGAACCGGCTACACCTTC. Translating gives CASSYGGTGYTF.